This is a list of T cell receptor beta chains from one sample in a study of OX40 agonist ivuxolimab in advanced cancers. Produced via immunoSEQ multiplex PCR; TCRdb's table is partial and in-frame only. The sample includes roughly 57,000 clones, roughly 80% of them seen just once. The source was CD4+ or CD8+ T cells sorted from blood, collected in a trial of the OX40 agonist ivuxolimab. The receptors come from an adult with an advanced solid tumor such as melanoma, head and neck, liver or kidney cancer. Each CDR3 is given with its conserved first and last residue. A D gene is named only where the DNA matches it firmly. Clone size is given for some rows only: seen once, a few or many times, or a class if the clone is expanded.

CDR3nt: TGTGCCAGCAGCTTAGGGCGGGGTCTTGGTTCACCCCTCCACTTT
CDR3aa: CASSLGRGLGSPLHF
v_gene: TRBV7-8
abundance: few
j_gene: TRBJ1-6
d_gene: .

CDR3nt: TGTGCCTGGAGTGTACACGGGACAGGGGGCGCAGATACGCAGTATTTT
CDR3aa: CAWSVHGTGGADTQYF
v_gene: TRBV30
abundance: .
j_gene: TRBJ2-3
d_gene: TRBD1

CDR3nt: TGTGCCAGCAGCTTGATGGGACATTCTGGAAACACCATATATTTT
CDR3aa: CASSLMGHSGNTIYF
v_gene: TRBV5-4
abundance: .
j_gene: TRBJ1-3
d_gene: .

CDR3nt: TGTGCCAGCAGCCCCTTGGGGGTTGGGGAGACCCAGTACTTC
CDR3aa: CASSPLGVGETQYF
v_gene: TRBV7-2
abundance: .
j_gene: TRBJ2-5
d_gene: .

CDR3nt: TGCAGCGTTAGGACTAGCGCTTACAATGAGCAGTTCTTC
CDR3aa: CSVRTSAYNEQFF
v_gene: TRBV29-1
abundance: .
j_gene: TRBJ2-1
d_gene: TRBD2

CDR3nt: TGCGCCAGCAGCTTGGGGGCAGGGGGGACTGAAGCTTTCTTT
CDR3aa: CASSLGAGGTEAFF
v_gene: TRBV5-1
abundance: few
j_gene: TRBJ1-1
d_gene: TRBD1

CDR3nt: TGCAGCGCTGGACAGTCCTATGGCTACACCTTC
CDR3aa: CSAGQSYGYTF
v_gene: TRBV29-1
abundance: .
j_gene: TRBJ1-2
d_gene: .

CDR3nt: TGTGCCAGCAGTTTACGGGCAGGGATGAATTCACCCCTCCACTTT
CDR3aa: CASSLRAGMNSPLHF
v_gene: TRBV27
abundance: .
j_gene: TRBJ1-6
d_gene: .

CDR3nt: TGTGCCAGTAGTATAAGACTAGCGGGAGTCCACGGGGAGCTGTTTTTT
CDR3aa: CASSIRLAGVHGELFF
v_gene: TRBV19
abundance: .
j_gene: TRBJ2-2
d_gene: TRBD2

CDR3nt: TGTGCCAGCAGCTTAGACAGCCTCAATCAGCCCCAGCATTTT
CDR3aa: CASSLDSLNQPQHF
v_gene: TRBV7-2
abundance: .
j_gene: TRBJ1-5
d_gene: .

CDR3nt: TGTGCCAGCAGTGAATTTGGTGGCGGGGACTACAATGAGCAGTTCTTC
CDR3aa: CASSEFGGGDYNEQFF
v_gene: TRBV6-1
abundance: .
j_gene: TRBJ2-1
d_gene: .

CDR3nt: TGTGCCAGTAGTACCGGCAGGGGGCTGCCTGTGGAGCAGTACTTC
CDR3aa: CASSTGRGLPVEQYF
v_gene: TRBV19
abundance: once
j_gene: TRBJ2-7
d_gene: TRBD1

CDR3nt: TGTGCCAGCAGCCTAGGTCTAGCGGAGGCTTACGAGCAGTACTTC
CDR3aa: CASSLGLAEAYEQYF
v_gene: TRBV11-2
abundance: .
j_gene: TRBJ2-7
d_gene: TRBD2

CDR3nt: TGTGCCAGCAGTCAAAGACCGACCAGCTACGAGCAGTACTTC
CDR3aa: CASSQRPTSYEQYF
v_gene: TRBV6-5
abundance: .
j_gene: TRBJ2-7
d_gene: .

CDR3nt: TGTGCCAGCAGCCCCGGGACTATTAACACCGGGGAGCTGTTTTTT
CDR3aa: CASSPGTINTGELFF
v_gene: TRBV9
abundance: .
j_gene: TRBJ2-2
d_gene: TRBD2